This entry lists 5 T cell receptor beta chains sequenced from one sample in a study of lymphopenia after photon versus proton radiotherapy. TCRdb's table, derived via immunoSEQ multiplex PCR, lists solely in-frame clones and lacks some. The sample has 70,000 to 95,000 clones, 65% to 85% seen once. The material sequenced was peripheral blood, taken from a patient treated with proton-based radiotherapy. The receptors were sampled from a man in his 60s with pancreatic cancer.

Points on this clone: Other DNA variants within this sample encode the same CDR3. CDR3 nucleotides: TGTGCCACCAGCAGAGATTTAGGCGAAAAACTGTTTTTT. It specifies CATSRDLGEKLFF. The chain couples TRBV15 to TRBJ1-4, with D hard to call. The CDR3 totals 13 residues. Trimming shortened V by 0 bases and J by 8 bases, and 7 bases separated the two germline ends. Germline V gene sequence: CDR1 LNHNV, CDR2 YYDKDF (reference sequence). The variable domain in full, completed from reference TRBV15 and TRBJ1-4, reads DAMVIQNPRYQVTQFGKPVTLSCSQTLNHNVMYWYQQKSSQAPKLLFHYYDKDFNNEADTPDNFQSRRPNTSFCFLDIRSPGLGDTAMYLCATSRDLGEKLFFGSGTQLSVL.

The gene calls are TRBV7-2 and TRBJ2-1; possible D gene TRBD2, 6 bases. The V gene's germline CDR1 is SGHTA and CDR2 FQGNSA. The CDR3 totals 15 residues. Deletions cut 5 bases from V and 8 bases from J, with 19 bases between. This CDR3 is CASSPGSSSRDEQFF. CDR3 coding DNA: TGTGCCAGCAGCCCCGGGAGCTCCTCTAGGGATGAGCAGTTCTTC.

The CDR3 here is CASIQKGGGRYEQYF. The CDR3 DNA is TGTGCCAGCATCCAAAAAGGGGGGGGTAGATACGAGCAGTACTTC. The genes are TRBV28 and TRBJ2-7, with D possibly TRBD2 on 7 matching bases. V gave up 7 bases and J gave up 4 bases, with 20 bases separating them. The CDR3 runs 15 residues. Germline-derived CDR1 and CDR2 are MDHEN and SYDVKM.

V is TRBV6-5 and J is TRBJ1-5; D gene uncertain. V lost 5 bases and J lost 2, with 10 bases in between. Germline CDR1 reads MNHEY; CDR2 reads SVGAGI. The CDR3 extends over 14 amino acids. The CDR3 coding sequence is TGTGCCAGCAGTCTTAGAGGAGGCAATCAGCCCCAGCATTTT. It yields the protein CASSLRGGNQPQHF.

This rearrangement joins TRBV27 to TRBJ1-4; TRBD1 aligns across 10 bases. CDR3 size: 15 residues. Germline trimming cut 0 bases from V and 6 bases from J; bases unmatched to any gene: 1. The germline gives CDR1 MNHEY, CDR2 SMNVEV (reference sequence). DNA for the CDR3: TGTGCCAGCAGTTTATCCGGGACAGGGGATGAAAAACTGTTTTTT. Protein sequence: CASSLSGTGDEKLFF.